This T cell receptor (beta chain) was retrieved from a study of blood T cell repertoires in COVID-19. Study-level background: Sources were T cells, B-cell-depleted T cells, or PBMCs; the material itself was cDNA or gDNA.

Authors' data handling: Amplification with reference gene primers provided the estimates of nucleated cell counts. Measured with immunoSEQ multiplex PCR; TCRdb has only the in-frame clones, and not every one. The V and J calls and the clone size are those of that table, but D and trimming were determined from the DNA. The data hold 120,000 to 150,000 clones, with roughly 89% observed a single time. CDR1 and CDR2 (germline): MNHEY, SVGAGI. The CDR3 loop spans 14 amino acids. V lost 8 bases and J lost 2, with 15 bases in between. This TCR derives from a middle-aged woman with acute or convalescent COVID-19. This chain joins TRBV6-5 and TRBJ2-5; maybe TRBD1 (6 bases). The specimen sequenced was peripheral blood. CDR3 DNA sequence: TGTGCCAGCGCAGGGGCGCTGAGGCAAGAGACCCAGTACTTC. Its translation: CASAGALRQETQYF.